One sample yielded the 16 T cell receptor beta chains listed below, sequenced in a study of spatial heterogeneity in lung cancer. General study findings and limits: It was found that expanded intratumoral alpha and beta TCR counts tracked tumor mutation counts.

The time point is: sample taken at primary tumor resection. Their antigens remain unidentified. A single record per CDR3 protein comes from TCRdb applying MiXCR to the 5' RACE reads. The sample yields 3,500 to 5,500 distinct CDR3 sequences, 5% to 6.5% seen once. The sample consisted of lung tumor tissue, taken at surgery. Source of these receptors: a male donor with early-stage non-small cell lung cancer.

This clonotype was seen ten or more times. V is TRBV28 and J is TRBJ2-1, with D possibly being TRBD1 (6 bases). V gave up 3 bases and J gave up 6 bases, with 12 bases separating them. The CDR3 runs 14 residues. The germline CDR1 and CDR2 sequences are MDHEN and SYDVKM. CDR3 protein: CASSLRGTGNEQFF. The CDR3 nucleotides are TGTGCCAGCAGTTTGAGGGGGACGGGCAATGAGCAGTTCTTC.

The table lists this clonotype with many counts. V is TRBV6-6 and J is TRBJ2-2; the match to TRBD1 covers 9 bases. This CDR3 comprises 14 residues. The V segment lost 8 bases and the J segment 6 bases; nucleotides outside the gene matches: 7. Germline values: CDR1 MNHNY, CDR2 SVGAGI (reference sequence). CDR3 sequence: CASQDRGGSGELFF. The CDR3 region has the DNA TGTGCCAGCCAGGACAGGGGTGGGTCCGGGGAGCTGTTTTTT.

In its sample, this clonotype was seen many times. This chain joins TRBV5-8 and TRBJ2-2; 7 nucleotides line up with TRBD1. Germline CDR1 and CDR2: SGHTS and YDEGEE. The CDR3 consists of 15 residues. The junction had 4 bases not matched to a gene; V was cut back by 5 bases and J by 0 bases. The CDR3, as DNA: TGTGCCAGCAGACCACAGGGGTCGAACACCGGGGAGCTGTTTTTT. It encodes CASRPQGSNTGELFF. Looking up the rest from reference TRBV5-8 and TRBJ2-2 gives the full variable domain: EAGVTQSPTHLIKTRGQQATLRCSPISGHTSVYWYQQALGLGLQFLLWYDEGEERNRGNFPPRFSGRQFPNYSSELNVNALELEDSALYLCASRPQGSNTGELFFGEGSRLTVL.

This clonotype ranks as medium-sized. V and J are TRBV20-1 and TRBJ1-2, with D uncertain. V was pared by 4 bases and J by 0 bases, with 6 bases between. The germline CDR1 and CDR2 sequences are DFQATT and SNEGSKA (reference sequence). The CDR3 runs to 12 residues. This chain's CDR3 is CSANRANYGYTF. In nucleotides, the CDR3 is TGCAGTGCTAACAGAGCTAACTATGGCTACACCTTC.

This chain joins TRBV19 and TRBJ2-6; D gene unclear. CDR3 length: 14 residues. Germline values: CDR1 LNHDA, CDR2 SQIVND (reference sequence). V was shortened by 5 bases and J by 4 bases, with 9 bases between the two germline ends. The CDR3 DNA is TGTGCCAGTAGTCCCCCCCGAGGGGCCAACGTCCTGACTTTC. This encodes CASSPPRGANVLTF.

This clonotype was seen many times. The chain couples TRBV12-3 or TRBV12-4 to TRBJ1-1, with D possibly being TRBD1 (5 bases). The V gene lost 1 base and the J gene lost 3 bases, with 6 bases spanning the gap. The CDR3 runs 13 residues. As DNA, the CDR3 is TGTGCCAGCAGTTTAGTGGGGGACACTGAAGCTTTCTTT. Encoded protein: CASSLVGDTEAFF.

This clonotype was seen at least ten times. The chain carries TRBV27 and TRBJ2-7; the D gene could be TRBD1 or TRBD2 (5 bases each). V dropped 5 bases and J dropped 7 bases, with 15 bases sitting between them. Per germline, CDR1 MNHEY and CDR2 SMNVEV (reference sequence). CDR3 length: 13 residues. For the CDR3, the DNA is TGTGCCAGCAGTCCGACAGCTGCGGGTGAGCAGTACTTC. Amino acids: CASSPTAAGEQYF.

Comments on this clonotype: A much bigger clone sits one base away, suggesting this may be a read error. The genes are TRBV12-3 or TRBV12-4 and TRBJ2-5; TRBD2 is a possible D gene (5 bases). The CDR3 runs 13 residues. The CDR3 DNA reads TGTACCAGCAGTTTCACTAGGGCAGAGACCCAGTACTTC. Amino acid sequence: CTSSFTRAETQYF.

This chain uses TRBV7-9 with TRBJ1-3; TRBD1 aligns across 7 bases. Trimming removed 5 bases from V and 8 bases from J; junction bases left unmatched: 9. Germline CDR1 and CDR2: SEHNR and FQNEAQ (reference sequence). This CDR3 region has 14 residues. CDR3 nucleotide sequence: TGTGCCAGCAGCCCGGGGACAGATAGGTACACCATATATTTT. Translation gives CASSPGTDRYTIYF.

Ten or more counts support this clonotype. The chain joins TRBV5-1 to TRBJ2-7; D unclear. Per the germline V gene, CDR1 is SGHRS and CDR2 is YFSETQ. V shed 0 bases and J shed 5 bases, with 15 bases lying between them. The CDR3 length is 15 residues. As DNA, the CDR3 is TGCGCCAGCAGCTTGGCGGACGCCAAGTACGACGAGCAGTACTTC. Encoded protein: CASSLADAKYDEQYF. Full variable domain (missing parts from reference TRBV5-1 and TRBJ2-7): KAGVTQTPRYLIKTRGQQVTLSCSPISGHRSVSWYQQTPGQGLQFLFEYFSETQRNKGNFPGRFSGRQFSNSRSEMNVSTLELGDSALYLCASSLADAKYDEQYFGPGTRLTVT.

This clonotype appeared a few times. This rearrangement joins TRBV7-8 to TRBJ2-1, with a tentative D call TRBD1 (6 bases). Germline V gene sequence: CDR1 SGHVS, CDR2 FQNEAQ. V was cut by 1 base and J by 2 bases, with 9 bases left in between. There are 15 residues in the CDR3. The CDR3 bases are TGTGCCAGCAGCTTAGGGACAGACCCCTACAATGAGCAGTTCTTC. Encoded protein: CASSLGTDPYNEQFF.

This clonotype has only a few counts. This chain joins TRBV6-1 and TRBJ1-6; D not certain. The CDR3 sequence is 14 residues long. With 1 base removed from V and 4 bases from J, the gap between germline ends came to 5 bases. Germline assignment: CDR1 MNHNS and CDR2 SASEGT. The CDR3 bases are TGTGCCAGCAGTGAAGATGGGTATAATTCACCCCTCCACTTT. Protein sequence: CASSEDGYNSPLHF.

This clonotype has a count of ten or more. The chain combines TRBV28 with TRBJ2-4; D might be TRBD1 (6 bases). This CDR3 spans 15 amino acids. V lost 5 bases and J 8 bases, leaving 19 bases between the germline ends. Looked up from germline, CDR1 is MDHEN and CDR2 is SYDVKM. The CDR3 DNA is TGTGCCAGCAGTGCGACCTATACAGGGTTCGACATTCAGTACTTC. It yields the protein CASSATYTGFDIQYF.

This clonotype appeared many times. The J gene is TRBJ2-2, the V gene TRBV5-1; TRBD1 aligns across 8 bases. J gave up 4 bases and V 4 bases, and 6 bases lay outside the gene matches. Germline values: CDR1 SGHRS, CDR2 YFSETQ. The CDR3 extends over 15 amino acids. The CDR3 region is CASSLGQGITGELFF. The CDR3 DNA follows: TGCGCCAGCAGCCTAGGACAGGGTATCACCGGGGAGCTGTTTTTT.

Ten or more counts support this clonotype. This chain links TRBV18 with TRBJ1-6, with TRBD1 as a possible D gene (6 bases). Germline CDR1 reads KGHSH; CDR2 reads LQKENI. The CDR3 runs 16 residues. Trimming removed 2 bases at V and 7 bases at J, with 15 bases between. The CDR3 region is CASSPWSGGDNSPLHF. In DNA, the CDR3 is TGTGCCAGCTCACCATGGTCCGGGGGCGACAATTCACCCCTCCACTTT.

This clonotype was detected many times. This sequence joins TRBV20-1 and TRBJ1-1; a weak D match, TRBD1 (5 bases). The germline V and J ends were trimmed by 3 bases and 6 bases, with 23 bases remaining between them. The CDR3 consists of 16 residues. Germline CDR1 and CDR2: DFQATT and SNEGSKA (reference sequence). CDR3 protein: CSASDAGSPILAEAFF. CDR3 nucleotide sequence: TGCAGTGCTAGTGACGCAGGGTCCCCAATTCTCGCTGAAGCTTTCTTT.